A selection of T cell receptor beta chains follows, all from one sample in a study of blood T cell repertoires in COVID-19. The assay was immunoSEQ multiplex PCR, and TCRdb's table has in-frame clones only and misses some. The profile shows 150,000 to 200,000 clones, 86% of them singletons. Sequenced material: peripheral blood. The receptors stem from a man in his 60s with acute or convalescent COVID-19. CDR3s include the opening cysteine and the closing phenylalanine or tryptophan. D genes are given only for firm matches. A clone size is listed for some rows: how often the clone was seen (once, few, many), or a class if it is expanded.

cdr3_aa	cdr3_nt	v_call	j_call	clone_size	d_call
CASSLVVTGELFF	TGCGCCAGCAGCTTGGTAGTAACCGGGGAGCTGTTTTTT	TRBV5-1	TRBJ2-2	.	.
CASSLRGSGGLGYTF	TGTGCCAGCAGCTTAAGAGGTTCGGGGGGCTTGGGCTACACCTTC	TRBV5-4	TRBJ1-2	once	.
CASSLGLAGAWVYNEQFF	TGTGCCAGCAGCCTCGGACTAGCGGGAGCCTGGGTCTACAATGAGCAGTTCTTC	TRBV5-5	TRBJ2-1	.	TRBD2
CASSRGTGGSYGEAFF	TGTGCCAGCAGCCGCGGGACAGGGGGCTCGTATGGTGAAGCTTTCTTT	TRBV7-8	TRBJ1-1	.	TRBD1
CAWRPSGQGGIGYTF	TGTGCCTGGAGACCTTCGGGACAGGGAGGGATTGGCTACACCTTC	TRBV30	TRBJ1-2	.	TRBD1
CASSRPWEGDNEKLFF	TGTGCCAGCAGCCGACCCTGGGAGGGGGATAATGAAAAACTGTTTTTT	TRBV28	TRBJ1-4	.	.
CASSQSGGEYEQYF	TGTGCCAGCAGTCAGAGCGGGGGGGAATACGAGCAGTACTTC	TRBV3-1/TRBV3-2	TRBJ2-7	.	TRBD2
CASSLGTSGSSGELFF	TGTGCCAGCAGCTTAGGAACTAGCGGGAGTTCCGGGGAGCTGTTTTTT	TRBV7-9	TRBJ2-2	.	TRBD2
CASSLGLSGSGETQYF	TGTGCCAGCAGCTTAGGTCTTAGCGGGAGTGGAGAGACCCAGTACTTC	TRBV7-8	TRBJ2-5	.	TRBD2
CASSIRREPYNEQFF	TGTGCCAGTAGTATACGTCGGGAGCCCTACAATGAGCAGTTCTTC	TRBV19	TRBJ2-1	.	.
CSATRTGPDF	TGCAGCGCCACTAGGACAGGTCCGGACTTC	TRBV29-1	TRBJ1-2	.	TRBD1
CASSGGVEEQFF	TGTGCCAGCAGTGGCGGAGTCGAGGAGCAGTTCTTC	TRBV28	TRBJ2-1	.	.
CASSLVGTPIGTF	TGCGCCAGCAGCTTGGTTGGGACACCCATTGGAACCTTC	TRBV5-1	TRBJ1-2	.	.
CASSYRGGYGYTF	TGTGCCAGCAGTTATAGGGGAGGCTATGGCTACACCTTC	TRBV6-2/TRBV6-3	TRBJ1-2	once	.
CATTGTVGEKLFF	TGTGCCACAACCGGGACAGTCGGTGAAAAACTGTTTTTT	TRBV19	TRBJ1-4	.	TRBD1
CASSPQGLGSETQYF	TGTGCCAGTAGTCCTCAGGGCCTGGGGTCAGAGACCCAGTACTTC	TRBV19	TRBJ2-5	.	.
CASGDYVNEQFF	TGTGCCAGCGGGGACTACGTTAATGAGCAGTTCTTC	TRBV12-3/TRBV12-4	TRBJ2-1	.	TRBD2
CASSLGPQVYGYTF	TGCGCCAGCAGCTTGGGTCCCCAGGTCTATGGCTACACCTTC	TRBV5-1	TRBJ1-2	.	.
CASSLVQANQPQHF	TGTGCCAGCAGTTTAGTGCAGGCCAATCAGCCCCAGCATTTT	TRBV28	TRBJ1-5	.	.
CASSQARTSGGTDTQYF	TGTGCCAGCAGCCAAGCGCGGACTAGCGGGGGCACAGATACGCAGTATTTT	TRBV3-1/TRBV3-2	TRBJ2-3	.	TRBD2
CASGRGNTEAFF	TGTGCCAGCGGGAGAGGGAACACTGAAGCTTTCTTT	TRBV2	TRBJ1-1	.	.
CAISESASGGWAAQYF	TGTGCCATCAGTGAGTCTGCTAGCGGGGGATGGGCTGCGCAGTATTTT	TRBV10-3	TRBJ2-3	once	TRBD2
CASSSGLAGRSYNEQFF	TGTGCCAGCAGCTCGGGACTAGCGGGCCGCTCCTACAATGAGCAGTTCTTC	TRBV5-4	TRBJ2-1	.	TRBD2
CASSLINSPLHF	TGTGCCAGCAGCTTAATAAATTCACCCCTCCACTTT	TRBV7-9	TRBJ1-6	.	.
CASSQGTSGTGAEQFF	TGTGCCAGCTCCCAAGGGACTAGCGGGACGGGGGCCGAGCAGTTCTTC	TRBV18	TRBJ2-1	.	TRBD2
CASSGTVGPYEQYF	TGTGCCAGCTCGGGAACGGTTGGTCCCTACGAGCAGTACTTC	TRBV25-1	TRBJ2-7	.	.
CASSFGLNYEQYF	TGTGCCAGCAGCTTCGGACTGAACTACGAGCAGTACTTC	TRBV5-6	TRBJ2-7	once	.
CSAPRSYEQYF	TGCAGTGCCCCTAGGTCGTACGAGCAGTACTTC	TRBV20-1	TRBJ2-7	.	.
CASSLIQLEAFF	TGTGCCAGCAGCTTAATCCAACTTGAAGCTTTCTTT	TRBV7-2	TRBJ1-1	.	.
CASSLRDSGAYSNQPQHF	TGTGCCAGCAGCCTGCGGGACAGCGGCGCGTATAGCAATCAGCCCCAGCATTTT	TRBV5-5	TRBJ1-5	.	TRBD1
CASSLAGTTVTQYF	TGTGCCAGCAGCTTAGCGGGGACAACTGTCACGCAGTATTTT	TRBV7-9	TRBJ2-3	.	.
CASNQGASYGYTF	TGTGCCAGTAATCAGGGGGCTTCCTATGGCTACACCTTC	TRBV13	TRBJ1-2	.	TRBD1
CASSPRDSYDEQYF	TGTGCCAGCAGCCCTCGGGACTCCTATGACGAGCAGTACTTC	TRBV7-9	TRBJ2-7	.	.
CASSLGLAGNYEQYF	TGCGCCAGCAGCTTGGGACTAGCGGGGAACTACGAGCAGTACTTC	TRBV5-1	TRBJ2-7	.	TRBD2
CASSRGLVTYNEQFF	TGCGCCAGCAGCCGGGGTTTAGTCACCTACAATGAGCAGTTCTTC	TRBV5-1	TRBJ2-1	.	.
CASSPLAGAYEQYF	TGTGCCAGCAGCCCCTTAGCGGGAGCCTACGAGCAGTACTTC	TRBV3-1/TRBV3-2	TRBJ2-7	.	TRBD2
CASSKTGGGETQYF	TGTGCCAGCAGCAAAACAGGGGGCGGAGAGACCCAGTACTTC	TRBV5-8	TRBJ2-5	.	TRBD1
CASSSRTIYNEQFF	TGTGCCAGCAGTTCCCGGACTATCTACAATGAGCAGTTCTTC	TRBV6-5	TRBJ2-1	.	.
CASSGSTVSGNTIYF	TGTGCCAGCAGCGGTTCGACAGTCTCTGGAAACACCATATATTTT	TRBV9	TRBJ1-3	.	.
CASSVDSRETQYF	TGTGCCAGCAGCGTAGACTCGAGAGAGACCCAGTACTTC	TRBV9	TRBJ2-5	.	.
CASSPAGGQGYTF	TGTGCCAGCAGCCCGGCGGGGGGGCAGGGCTACACCTTC	TRBV28	TRBJ1-2	.	.